Shown below are 19 T cell receptor beta chains from a single sample sequenced in a study of T cell repertoires in cytomegalovirus infection. TCRdb re-called the reads through MiXCR, storing one row per CDR3 protein. The table has 200,000 or so distinct CDR3 sequences, about 30% seen once. Sequencing used PBMCs. The receptor source for this set is a human donor in good health (CMV status not recorded). Some clones in this sample may be carry-over from other donors' samples.

The V gene is TRBV7-3, the J gene TRBJ2-1; 8 bases match TRBD2. CDR3 length: 15 amino acids. V trimming: 4 bases; J trimming: 6 bases; junction bases outside the gene matches: 8. Germline V gene data show CDR1 as SGHTA and CDR2 as FQGTGA. The CDR3 coding sequence is TGTGCCAGCAGCTACTCGGGGGGGCCCAGCAATGAGCAGTTCTTC. Its protein product is CASSYSGGPSNEQFF.

This clonotype was picked up a small number of times. This chain joins TRBV6-2 or TRBV6-3 and TRBJ1-1, with a weak D call TRBD1 (5 bases). In germline, CDR1 is MNHEY, CDR2 SVGEGT. CDR3 length: 18 amino acids. Trimming left V 6 bases short and J 0 bases short, with 23 bases between. In DNA, the CDR3 is TGTGCCAGCAGCGACGGGGGTGACTCAGGGAGTATGAACACTGAAGCTTTCTTT. Residues: CASSDGGDSGSMNTEAFF.

This clonotype was counted many times. The V gene is TRBV7-2, the J gene TRBJ2-1, with D possibly being TRBD1 (5 bases). CDR1 and CDR2 (germline): SGHTA, FQGNSA. Deletions cut 4 bases from V and 8 bases from J, with 9 bases between. The CDR3 sequence is 12 residues long. CDR3 sequence reads: CASSSSGYEQFF. DNA of the CDR3: TGTGCCAGCAGCTCATCAGGGTATGAGCAGTTCTTC.

V and J are TRBV6-6 and TRBJ1-2, with TRBD1 identical over 7 bases. The V segment lost 2 bases and the J segment 6 bases; nucleotides outside the gene matches: 12. The length of the CDR3 is 16 residues. Germline loops: CDR1 MNHNY, CDR2 SVGAGI (reference sequence). CDR3 DNA sequence: TGTGCCAGCAGTTACCCCGGGACAGTCGGTTGGAATGGCTACACCTTC. Translated, it gives CASSYPGTVGWNGYTF.

This clonotype appeared a single time. This chain connects TRBV7-6 to TRBJ2-3, with 11 bases lining up with TRBD2. Germline V CDR1 and CDR2: SGHVS, FNYEAQ. Losses at the gene ends were 6 bases for V and 5 bases for J; bases not matched to a gene: 4. The CDR3 runs 14 residues. This chain's CDR3 is CASSLTSGRDTQYF. CDR3 DNA sequence: TGTGCCAGCAGTCTTACTAGCGGGAGAGATACGCAGTATTTT.

This rearrangement joins TRBV7-2 to TRBJ2-3; D is uncertain. The V end was cut by 5 bases, the J end by 1 base, with 7 bases between. CDR3 length: 13 amino acids. CDR1 is SGHTA and CDR2 is FQGNSA in the germline V gene. CDR3 nucleotide sequence: TGTGCCAGCAGCGCGGACGGCACAGATACGCAGTATTTT. Translating gives CASSADGTDTQYF.

The chain is built from TRBV2 and TRBJ1-2; D is ambiguous. Deletions cut 6 bases from V and 0 bases from J, with 11 bases between. Germline V CDR1 and CDR2: SNHLY, FYNNEI. CDR3 length equals 14 residues. The CDR3, as DNA: TGTGCCAGCAGACTCGACCGCTCTAACTATGGCTACACCTTC. Amino acids: CASRLDRSNYGYTF.

J is TRBJ1-1 and V is TRBV7-2; D is ambiguous. Germline V lookup: CDR1 SGHTA, CDR2 FQGNSA. This CDR3 has 13 amino acids. The ends were cut back, 3 bases at V and 4 bases at J, with 9 bases in the middle. DNA of the CDR3: TGTGCCAGCAGCTTCGACCCGGGCACTGAAGCTTTCTTT. Amino acid sequence: CASSFDPGTEAFF. The complete variable domain, with remaining parts taken from reference TRBV7-2 and TRBJ1-1, reads GAGVSQSPSNKVTEKGKDVELRCDPISGHTALYWYRQSLGQGLEFLIYFQGNSAPDKSGLPSDRFSAERTGGSVSTLTIQRTQQEDSAVYLCASSFDPGTEAFFGQGTRLTVV.

This clonotype occurred many times. The chain employs TRBV7-2 and TRBJ2-5; no firm D call. V lost 5 bases, J lost 4 bases, and 20 bases lay in between. Per the germline V gene, CDR1 is SGHTA and CDR2 is FQGNSA. The length of the CDR3 is 16 residues. The CDR3 region has the DNA TGTGCCAGCAGCAGAGAGGTTGGGGATGTGGGAGAGACCCAGTACTTC. Translating gives CASSREVGDVGETQYF.

The chain uses TRBV6-6 and TRBJ1-4; unclear D gene. Trimming stripped 4 bases from V and 7 bases from J, with 13 bases between. The germline V gene encodes CDR1 MNHNY and CDR2 SVGAGI (reference sequence). This CDR3 region has 14 residues. Here the CDR3 DNA reads TGTGCCAGCAGTTTGACCCCCCCTTCTGAAAAACTGTTTTTT. Protein product: CASSLTPPSEKLFF.

V usage is TRBV3-1 and J usage is TRBJ2-3; D is perhaps TRBD2 (6 bases). Trimming removed 3 bases at V and 0 bases at J, with 7 bases between. Germline V gene lookup returns CDR1 LGHDT and CDR2 YNNKEL (reference sequence). This CDR3 contains 14 residues. The CDR3 loop reads CASSQEGSTDTQYF. CDR3 nucleotides: TGTGCCAGCAGCCAGGAGGGAAGCACAGATACGCAGTATTTT.

The gene calls are TRBV12-3 or TRBV12-4 and TRBJ1-1, with D perhaps TRBD1 (6 bases). CDR3 length: 13 amino acids. Trimming left V 3 bases short and J 6 bases short, with 11 bases between. The CDR3 protein is CASSFQGSAEAFF. DNA for the CDR3: TGTGCCAGCAGTTTCCAGGGGAGCGCTGAAGCTTTCTTT.

CDR3 residues: CSVDRGGTEAFF. For the CDR3, the DNA is TGCAGCGTTGATAGGGGGGGGACTGAAGCTTTCTTT. The chain uses TRBV29-1 and TRBJ1-1, with D possibly being TRBD1 (6 bases). The CDR3 is made up of 12 amino acids. V lost 3 bases, J lost 5 bases, and 10 bases lay in between. Germline V gene lookup returns CDR1 SQVTM and CDR2 ANQGSEA.

The chain uses TRBV2 and TRBJ1-3; the match to TRBD1 covers 12 bases. After removal of 7 bases from V and 0 bases from J, the junction contained 10 bases not matched to a gene. Germline V gives CDR1 SNHLY, CDR2 FYNNEI. This CDR3 has 18 residues. The CDR3 DNA is TGTGCCAGCATTGGGGACAGGGGGCGCGTGGGCTCTGGAAACACCATATATTTT. Translated: CASIGDRGRVGSGNTIYF.

The chain combines TRBV12-3 or TRBV12-4 with TRBJ1-2, with no clear D. The CDR3 is 13 residues long. The ends were cut back, 3 bases at V and 4 bases at J, with 9 bases in the middle. DNA of the CDR3: TGTGCCAGCAGTTTTTCATCGAGCTATGGCTACACCTTC. Translating it yields CASSFSSSYGYTF.

The chain has TRBV30 and TRBJ1-5; D uncertain. The V and J ends lost 2 bases and 1 base respectively, with 6 bases between them. Germline lookup yields CDR1 GTSNPN and CDR2 SVGIG (reference sequence). CDR3 length: 13 amino acids. The DNA for the CDR3 is TGTGCCTGGAGTTTCGGAAGCAATCAGCCCCAGCATTTT. Protein sequence: CAWSFGSNQPQHF. Complete variable domain (other parts from reference TRBV30 and TRBJ1-5): SQTIHQWPATLVQPVGSPLSLECTVEGTSNPNLYWYRQAAGRGLQLLFYSVGIGQISSEVPQNLSASRPQDRQFILSSKKLLLSDSGFYLCAWSFGSNQPQHFGDGTRLSIL.

This rearrangement joins TRBV2 to TRBJ2-3; 8 nucleotides align to TRBD1. This CDR3 is built from 16 residues. V lost 1 base and J lost 2; bases outside the gene matches: 5. Germline V lookup: CDR1 SNHLY, CDR2 FYNNEI. The CDR3 coding sequence is TGTGCCAGCAGTGAAGTCGGACAGGGCTACACAGATACGCAGTATTTT. The encoded protein is CASSEVGQGYTDTQYF. Drawing the rest from reference TRBV2 and TRBJ2-3, the complete variable domain is EPEVTQTPSHQVTQMGQEVILRCVPISNHLYFYWYRQILGQKVEFLVSFYNNEISEKSEIFDDQFSVERPDGSNFTLKIRSTKLEDSAMYFCASSEVGQGYTDTQYFGPGTRLTVL.

This clonotype was counted a few times. The V gene is TRBV2, the J gene TRBJ2-3; 7 positions match TRBD2. Germline V CDR1 and CDR2: SNHLY, FYNNEI. Trimming removed 2 bases from V and 10 bases from J; junction bases left unmatched: 6. The CDR3 has 13 residues. Written as DNA, the CDR3 is TGTGCCAGCAGTGAAATCCCGGCGGGGGCGCAGTATTTT. This gives the protein CASSEIPAGAQYF.

The rearrangement joins TRBV20-1 to TRBJ1-1; weak D call: TRBD1 (6 bases). Germline V CDR1 and CDR2: DFQATT, SNEGSKA (reference sequence). The ends were cut back, 6 bases at V and 0 bases at J, with 17 bases in the middle. The CDR3 runs to 15 residues. CDR3 sequence: CSAALPGQLNTEAFF. The DNA for the CDR3 is TGCAGTGCCGCCCTTCCGGGACAACTGAACACTGAAGCTTTCTTT.